One sample yielded the 6 T cell receptor beta chains listed below, sequenced in a study of blood T cell repertoires in COVID-19. Profiled with immunoSEQ multiplex PCR; TCRdb holds only in-frame clones, not every one. The data hold 200,000 to 250,000 clones, with around nine tenths observed a single time. Sequenced material: PBMCs or T cells enriched from blood (not recorded which). Receptors were obtained from a woman aged 30 to 39 who had been exposed to COVID-19.

This clone appeared a single time. This sequence joins TRBV4-1 and TRBJ2-2; a possible D gene is TRBD2 (5 bases). CDR1 and CDR2 (germline): MGHRA, YSYEKL. The V and J ends lost 1 base and 4 bases respectively, with 13 bases between them. This CDR3 has 16 residues. As DNA, the CDR3 is TGCGCCAGCAGCCAAGTCCCTTCTGGGAGCACCGGGGAGCTGTTTTTT. It translates to CASSQVPSGSTGELFF.

The chain joins TRBV6-5 to TRBJ2-7, with 11 bases lining up with TRBD2. Trimming took 0 bases from V and 2 from J; bases not matched to a gene: 3. The germline CDR1 and CDR2 sequences are MNHEY and SVGAGI. CDR3 size: 16 residues. CDR3 in amino acids: CASSYSPTSGAYEQYF. CDR3 nucleotide sequence: TGTGCCAGCAGTTACTCTCCGACTAGCGGGGCCTACGAGCAGTACTTC.

This clone was observed a few times. The rearrangement links TRBV25-1 to TRBJ1-4; D call uncertain. This CDR3 is 16 amino acids long. CDR1 and CDR2 from the germline V gene are MGHDK and SYGVNS. Trimming removed 3 bases from V and 0 bases from J, with 11 bases in between. The DNA of the CDR3 is TGTGCCAGCAGTGAGTATGAGGGCCCAACTAATGAAAAACTGTTTTTT. It codes for CASSEYEGPTNEKLFF. The whole variable domain, filled in from reference TRBV25-1 and TRBJ1-4, reads EADIYQTPRYLVIGTGKKITLECSQTMGHDKMYWYQQDPGMELHLIHYSYGVNSTEKGDLSSESTVSRIRTEHFPLTLESARPSHTSQYLCASSEYEGPTNEKLFFGSGTQLSVL.

V is TRBV7-9 and J is TRBJ2-7; TRBD1 matches 11 bases. The CDR3 is made up of 15 amino acids. CDR1 and CDR2 (germline): SEHNR, FQNEAQ (reference sequence). V trimming: 4 bases; J trimming: 4 bases; junction bases outside the gene matches: 6. The DNA of the CDR3 is TGTGCCAGCAGCTCATCCGGGACAGGGGGTTACGAGCAGTACTTC. It specifies CASSSSGTGGYEQYF.

Here the CDR3 reads CASSVGGGDYYEQYF. The CDR3 coding sequence is TGTGCCAGCAGCGTAGGAGGCGGGGATTACTACGAGCAGTACTTC. V usage is TRBV9 and J usage is TRBJ2-7, with D possibly TRBD2 on 6 matching bases. The germline CDR1 and CDR2 sequences are SGDLS and YYNGEE. This CDR3 spans 15 amino acids. The V and J ends lost 0 bases and 3 bases respectively, with 13 bases between them.

The gene calls are TRBV19 and TRBJ2-3; a possible D gene is TRBD2 (5 bases). The CDR3 contains 14 residues. V was trimmed by 1 base and J by 2 bases, leaving 7 bases between them. CDR1 is LNHDA and CDR2 is SQIVND in the germline V gene (reference sequence). The CDR3 spells CASSIAGITDTQYF. In DNA form, the CDR3 reads TGTGCCAGTAGTATAGCGGGAATCACAGATACGCAGTATTTT. The whole variable domain, remainder taken from reference TRBV19 and TRBJ2-3, is DGGITQSPKYLFRKEGQNVTLSCEQNLNHDAMYWYRQDPGQGLRLIYYSQIVNDFQKGDIAEGYSVSREKKESFPLTVTSAQKNPTAFYLCASSIAGITDTQYFGPGTRLTVL.